This T cell receptor beta chain was recorded in a study of CD8+ T cells in alopecia areata. CDR3 length equals 15 residues. CDR1 and CDR2 (germline): MNHEY, SMNVEV (reference sequence). After removal of 4 bases from V and 2 bases from J, the junction contained 5 bases not matched to a gene. Study results and limitations: Patients shared TCRs less clearly than mice did, possibly owing to HLA. Clonality in the scalp and expanded CD8+ clones ranked among the top 100 were significantly decreased by tofacitinib. Compared with normal scalp, lesional scalp had higher clonality and more expanded CD8+ clones.

Turning to this clone: What it recognizes is unknown.

Treatment here: oral pan-JAK inhibitor, 5-10 mg twice daily. cDNA serving as the sequencing template came from extracted, reverse transcribed RNA. TCRdb keeps only in-frame clones here, not all; method: immunoSEQ multiplex PCR. The profile shows 110,000 or so clones, less than 75% of them singletons. This sequence was found in a human donor with alopecia areata. The chain carries TRBV27 and TRBJ2-3, with 8 bases matching TRBD1. Sequences were derived from CD8+ T cells sorted from blood, sampled at week 4, from a patient treated with tofacitinib. The CDR3 sequence: CASSSPGGLTDTQYF. CDR3 coding DNA: TGTGCCAGCAGTTCCCCAGGGGGCCTCACAGATACGCAGTATTTT.